The 24 T cell receptor beta chains in this list originate from one sample, sequenced in a study of response to subunit inactivated influenza vaccine. Each CDR3 protein gets one entry after TCRdb re-called the RT-PCR reads with MiXCR. The profile shows about 160,000 distinct CDR3 sequences, about 10% of them singletons. Sample: CD8+ T cells sorted from PBMCs, taken roughly 24 months after vaccination. The receptors originated from a man between 50 and 69 years old who received an inactivated influenza vaccine.

The rearrangement links TRBV28 to TRBJ2-7; D call uncertain. Germline V gene sequence: CDR1 MDHEN, CDR2 SYDVKM. V was cut by 3 bases and J by 2 bases, with 8 bases left in between. The CDR3 covers 13 residues. The DNA for the CDR3 is TGTGCCAGCAGTTTCAGGAGAGCCTACGAGCAGTACTTC. It is translated as CASSFRRAYEQYF.

The CDR3 loop is CASSQDWDRESNEQYF. The CDR3 DNA sequence: TGTGCCAGCAGCCAAGATTGGGACAGGGAATCTAACGAGCAGTACTTC. The chain employs TRBV3-1 and TRBJ2-7, with 9 bases lining up with TRBD1. In germline, CDR1 is LGHDT, CDR2 YNNKEL (reference sequence). This CDR3 has 16 amino acids. V shed 0 bases, J shed 5 bases, and the junction held 8 bases outside the gene matches.

This chain uses TRBV6-1 with TRBJ2-5; D might be TRBD1 (6 bases). This CDR3 has 13 residues. V was pared by 7 bases and J by 3 bases, with 12 bases between. Looked up from germline, CDR1 is MNHNS and CDR2 is SASEGT. CDR3 sequence (DNA): TGTGCCAGCACCTCGGACAGAAAAGAGACCCAGTACTTC. This gives the protein CASTSDRKETQYF.

This clonotype was recorded many times. The chain carries TRBV11-2 and TRBJ2-1; 9 bases are a match to TRBD2. V was pared by 5 bases and J by 6 bases, with 11 bases of the junction left unmatched. The CDR3 spans 16 residues. Germline V CDR1 and CDR2: SGHAT, FQNNGV. The CDR3: CASSKLPGLAFNEQFF. CDR3 in DNA: TGTGCCAGCAGCAAGCTTCCGGGACTAGCTTTCAATGAGCAGTTCTTC.

This chain joins TRBV7-9 and TRBJ2-7, with D tentatively TRBD1 (6 bases). The length of the CDR3 is 15 residues. Trimming shortened V by 4 bases and J by 1 base, and 14 bases separated the two germline ends. In germline, CDR1 is SEHNR, CDR2 FQNEAQ (reference sequence). CDR3 in amino acids: CASSSPRTGSYEQYF. CDR3 DNA sequence: TGTGCCAGCAGCTCACCCCGAACAGGGTCCTACGAGCAGTACTTC.

V gene TRBV20-1 combines with J gene TRBJ2-1; 9 bases are a match to TRBD2. Germline lookup yields CDR1 DFQATT and CDR2 SNEGSKA (reference sequence). V was clipped by 0 bases and J by 7 bases; unmatched bases: 4. This CDR3 comprises 14 residues. In DNA, the CDR3 is TGCAGTGCTAGAGACCTAGCGGGAAGAAATGAGCAGTTCTTC. Translation gives CSARDLAGRNEQFF.

This chain links TRBV27 with TRBJ2-5; TRBD2 is a possible D gene (6 bases). CDR1 is MNHEY, CDR2 SMNVEV, per germline (reference sequence). Trimming stripped 5 bases from V and 1 base from J, with 17 bases between. The CDR3 extends over 16 amino acids. CDR3 residues: CASSMTSLGGQETQYF. The CDR3 nucleotides are TGTGCCAGCAGTATGACGTCCTTGGGGGGCCAAGAGACCCAGTACTTC.

The chain combines TRBV20-1 with TRBJ2-7, with TRBD2 identical over 11 bases. The V and J ends lost 6 bases and 0 bases, in that order; junction bases with no gene match: 4. The CDR3 sequence is 14 residues long. The germline CDR1 and CDR2 sequences are DFQATT and SNEGSKA (reference sequence). The CDR3 region has the DNA TGCAGTGCGTCGACTAGCGGGGTCTCCTACGAGCAGTACTTC. It specifies CSASTSGVSYEQYF.

This clonotype was detected only a few times. The chain carries TRBV28 and TRBJ1-1; TRBD1 matches 9 bases. CDR3 length equals 15 residues. V trimming: 2 bases; J trimming: 5 bases; junction bases outside the gene matches: 6. Germline values: CDR1 MDHEN, CDR2 SYDVKM. The CDR3 bases are TGTGCCAGCAGTTTAGGGACAGGGCTACGAACTGAAGCTTTCTTT. Translated: CASSLGTGLRTEAFF.

The rearrangement links TRBV5-1 to TRBJ2-1, with TRBD1 as a possible D gene (6 bases). The CDR3 consists of 16 residues. CDR1 and CDR2 (germline): SGHRS, YFSETQ. Trimming removed 4 bases from V and 9 bases from J, with 23 bases in between. CDR3 loop: CASSPIETGTFREQFF. CDR3 sequence (DNA): TGCGCCAGCAGCCCCATTGAAACAGGGACCTTTCGTGAGCAGTTCTTC.

This clonotype was recorded at least ten times. V gene TRBV12-3 or TRBV12-4 combines with J gene TRBJ2-2, with 7 positions matching TRBD1. With 5 bases clipped from V and 7 bases from J, the junction kept 13 bases outside the gene matches. This CDR3 has 16 amino acids. In DNA form, the CDR3 reads TGTGCCAGCAGTCCCGGGACAGCATTCCTAAGCGGGGAGCTGTTTTTT. Translating it yields CASSPGTAFLSGELFF.

The V gene is TRBV11-2, the J gene TRBJ2-1; TRBD2 matches at 7 bases. Germline assignment: CDR1 SGHAT and CDR2 FQNNGV. The CDR3 consists of 16 residues. With V trimmed by 4 bases and J by 4 bases, 10 bases remained unmatched. CDR3 nucleotide sequence: TGTGCCAGCAGCTGGGGGGGAACGGGGGAATACAATGAGCAGTTCTTC. As protein: CASSWGGTGEYNEQFF. Variable domain in full (rest from reference TRBV11-2 and TRBJ2-1): EAGVAQSPRYKIIEKRQSVAFWCNPISGHATLYWYQQILGQGPKLLIQFQNNGVVDDSQLPKDRFSAERLKGVDSTLKIQPAKLEDSAVYLCASSWGGTGEYNEQFFGPGTRLTVL.

Worth noting for this clonotype: The germline gene is not matched at one end of the junction; a read error may be the cause. The chain is built from TRBV6-5 and TRBJ1-2; TRBD1 matches 7 bases. Germline-derived CDR1 and CDR2 are MNHEY and SVGAGI. This CDR3 spans 15 amino acids. The CDR3 coding sequence is TGTGCCGGCAGTTACTCCACAGGGGAGAAGCGTGGCTACACCTTC. This translates into CAGSYSTGEKRGYTF.

There are a few counts of this clonotype. The chain is built from TRBV6-2 or TRBV6-3 and TRBJ1-1; D is undetermined. Trimming took 7 bases from V and 5 from J, leaving 17 bases between them. Germline V gene data show CDR1 as MNHEY and CDR2 as SVGEGT. This CDR3 region has 14 residues. CDR3 DNA sequence: TGTGCCAGCACCCTCGGGCCAACGAGGACTGAAGCTTTCTTT. Protein product: CASTLGPTRTEAFF.

This clonotype was seen more than once but under ten times. V and J are TRBV6-5 and TRBJ2-3; possible D gene TRBD2, 5 bases. Trimming removed 2 bases from V and 11 bases from J, with 8 bases in between. This CDR3 comprises 11 residues. CDR1 is MNHEY and CDR2 is SVGAGI in the germline V gene. CDR3 coding DNA: TGTGCCAGCAGTTACGGGAGCGGGCAGTATTTT. Translation gives CASSYGSGQYF.

The table lists this clonotype with many counts. The V and J genes are TRBV11-2 and TRBJ2-1; maybe TRBD2 (6 bases). The CDR3 has 16 amino acids. Germline V gene data show CDR1 as SGHAT and CDR2 as FQNNGV. V was cut by 5 bases and J by 3 bases, with 17 bases left in between. This chain's CDR3 is CASSHVLAPYYNEQFF. CDR3 sequence (DNA): TGTGCCAGCAGCCACGTTCTAGCGCCGTACTACAATGAGCAGTTCTTC.

In this sample, this clonotype turned up a few times. The gene calls are TRBV4-3 and TRBJ2-7, with TRBD1 as a possible D gene (6 bases). Trimming took off 4 bases at V and 7 bases at J, with 20 bases between the two ends. The germline V gene encodes CDR1 LGHNA and CDR2 YSLEER. The CDR3 consists of 15 residues. The DNA for the CDR3 is TGCGCCAGCAGCCGGACCTTGCTGGGGGCCGATGAGCAGTACTTC. Translating it yields CASSRTLLGADEQYF.

This clonotype occurred many times. The chain carries TRBV6-1 and TRBJ2-7; no reliable D call. The CDR3 extends over 16 amino acids. Trimming took 6 bases from V and 4 from J, leaving 22 bases between them. Per the germline V gene, CDR1 is MNHNS and CDR2 is SASEGT. CDR3 in DNA: TGTGCCAGCAGCAAAATACGTGAACTGCCCTTATACGAGCAGTACTTC. It specifies CASSKIRELPLYEQYF.

This clonotype was recorded a few times. The chain combines TRBV7-9 with TRBJ1-5; no clear D. The V and J ends lost 5 bases and 5 bases respectively, with 10 bases between them. The CDR3 runs to 13 residues. CDR1 SEHNR and CDR2 FQNEAQ come from the germline V gene (reference sequence). The CDR3 DNA sequence: TGTGCCAGCAGCCCCGGGGAATATCAGCCCCAGCATTTT. Protein: CASSPGEYQPQHF.

In its sample, this clonotype was seen a few times. The chain combines TRBV4-3 with TRBJ2-7; possibly TRBD1 or TRBD2 for D (5 bases each). Germline V lookup: CDR1 LGHNA, CDR2 YSLEER. The length of the CDR3 is 14 residues. Trimming shortened V by 4 bases and J by 1 base, and 11 bases separated the two germline ends. CDR3 residues: CASSRDVGSYEQYF. In DNA, the CDR3 is TGCGCCAGCAGCCGGGACGTCGGGTCCTACGAGCAGTACTTC.

The chain recombines TRBV27 with TRBJ2-2, with D perhaps matching TRBD2 (5 bases). The germline CDR1 and CDR2 sequences are MNHEY and SMNVEV (reference sequence). Trimming stripped 1 base from V and 4 bases from J, with 16 bases between. This CDR3 is built from 17 residues. Here the CDR3 reads CASSLLSPDAGTGELFF. CDR3 sequence (DNA): TGTGCCAGCAGTTTATTATCCCCCGACGCGGGCACCGGGGAGCTGTTTTTT.

CDR3 sequence reads: CASSVVGTGDSTDTQYF. CDR3 sequence (DNA): TGTGCCAGCAGCGTGGTCGGGACAGGGGATAGCACAGATACGCAGTATTTT. The gene calls are TRBV9 and TRBJ2-3; TRBD1 matches at 10 bases. The CDR3 extends over 17 amino acids. After removal of 2 bases from V and 0 bases from J, the junction contained 6 bases not matched to a gene. Germline V lookup: CDR1 SGDLS, CDR2 YYNGEE.

This clonotype was seen only a few times. The chain links TRBV4-3 to TRBJ2-7; D uncertain. This CDR3 comprises 13 residues. V was clipped by 0 bases and J by 0 bases, with 3 bases between them. CDR1 and CDR2 (germline): LGHNA, YSLEER. The CDR3 here is CASSQDGSYEQYF. The CDR3 nucleotides read TGCGCCAGCAGCCAAGATGGCTCCTACGAGCAGTACTTC.

This clonotype was recorded many times. The chain recombines TRBV12-3 or TRBV12-4 with TRBJ2-7; 12 bases fit TRBD2. CDR3 length: 15 residues. V was pared by 5 bases and J by 2 bases, with 4 bases of the junction left unmatched. In nucleotides, the CDR3 is TGTGCCAGCAGTGCGGGACTAGCGGGTACCTACGAGCAGTACTTC. It specifies CASSAGLAGTYEQYF.